The 2 T cell receptor beta chains listed next were all sequenced from one sample in a study of cytomegalovirus exposure and HLA in healthy donors. The study ran its PCR with 60 Vbeta and 13 Jbeta primers. Produced via immunoSEQ multiplex PCR; TCRdb's table is partial and in-frame only. The repertoire holds some 150,000 clones, with approximately 80% as singletons. Material: PBMCs. Receptors were obtained from a woman aged 18-29 years in good health and CMV-seronegative.

This chain uses TRBV5-8 with TRBJ2-1; 10 nucleotides line up with TRBD2. The V and J ends lost 7 bases and 5 bases, in that order; junction bases with no gene match: 18. This CDR3 has 18 residues. Germline values: CDR1 SGHTS, CDR2 YDEGEE. CDR3 protein: CASGGQGATSGTNNEQFF. The CDR3 nucleotides are TGTGCCAGCGGCGGACAGGGAGCTACTAGCGGGACCAACAATGAGCAGTTCTTC.

The rearrangement joins TRBV7-2 to TRBJ2-7; 7 nucleotides align to TRBD2. Germline values: CDR1 SGHTA, CDR2 FQGNSA. V lost 1 base, J lost 5 bases, and 5 bases stayed unmatched. This CDR3 contains 14 residues. The CDR3 bases are TGTGCCAGCAGCTTAGACGGGGAGGGAGACGAGCAGTACTTC. It encodes CASSLDGEGDEQYF.